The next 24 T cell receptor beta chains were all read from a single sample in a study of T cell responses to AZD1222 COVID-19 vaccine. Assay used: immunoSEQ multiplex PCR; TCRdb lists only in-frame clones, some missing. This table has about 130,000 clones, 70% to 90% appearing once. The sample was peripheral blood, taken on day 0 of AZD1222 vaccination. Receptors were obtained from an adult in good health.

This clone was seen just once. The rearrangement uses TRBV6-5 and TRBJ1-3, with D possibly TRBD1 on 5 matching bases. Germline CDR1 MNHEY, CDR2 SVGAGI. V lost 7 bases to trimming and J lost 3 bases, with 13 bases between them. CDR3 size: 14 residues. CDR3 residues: CASTRRGGGNTIYF. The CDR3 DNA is TGTGCCAGCACGCGCCGCGGGGGTGGAAACACCATATATTTT.

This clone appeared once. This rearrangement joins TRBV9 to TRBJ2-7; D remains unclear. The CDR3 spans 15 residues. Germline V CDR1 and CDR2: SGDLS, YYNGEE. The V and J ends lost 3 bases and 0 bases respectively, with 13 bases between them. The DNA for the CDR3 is TGTGCCAGCAGCGCCTCGGCGGACCTCTCCTACGAGCAGTACTTC. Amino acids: CASSASADLSYEQYF.

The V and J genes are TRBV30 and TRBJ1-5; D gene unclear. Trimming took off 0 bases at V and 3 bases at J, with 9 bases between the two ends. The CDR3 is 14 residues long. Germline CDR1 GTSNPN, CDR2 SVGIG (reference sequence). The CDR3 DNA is TGTGCCTGGAGTGTCGGCAGACTCAATCAGCCCCAGCATTTT. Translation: CAWSVGRLNQPQHF.

CDR3: CASSQVDRETEAFF. CDR3 bases: TGTGCCAGCAGCCAAGTCGACCGGGAGACTGAAGCTTTCTTT. The chain combines TRBV9 with TRBJ1-1; D gene uncertain. CDR1 and CDR2 (germline): SGDLS, YYNGEE. The V end lost 4 bases, the J end lost 5 bases, and 15 bases lay between the germline ends. There are 14 residues in the CDR3. Full variable domain (rest looked up from reference TRBV9 and TRBJ1-1): DSGVTQTPKHLITATGQRVTLRCSPRSGDLSVYWYQQSLDQGLQFLIQYYNGEERAKGNILERFSAQQFPDLHSELNLSSLELGDSALYFCASSQVDRETEAFFGQGTRLTVV.

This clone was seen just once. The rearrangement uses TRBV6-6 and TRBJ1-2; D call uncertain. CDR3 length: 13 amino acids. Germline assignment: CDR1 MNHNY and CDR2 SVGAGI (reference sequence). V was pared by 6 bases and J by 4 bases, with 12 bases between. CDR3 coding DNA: TGTGCCAGCAGCCCTAAGGAGCGCTATGGCTACACCTTC. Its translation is CASSPKERYGYTF.

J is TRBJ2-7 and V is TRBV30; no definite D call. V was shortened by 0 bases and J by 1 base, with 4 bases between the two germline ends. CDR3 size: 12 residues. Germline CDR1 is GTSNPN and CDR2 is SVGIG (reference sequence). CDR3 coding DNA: TGTGCCTGGAGTGTTCATTCCTACGAGCAGTACTTC. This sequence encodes CAWSVHSYEQYF.

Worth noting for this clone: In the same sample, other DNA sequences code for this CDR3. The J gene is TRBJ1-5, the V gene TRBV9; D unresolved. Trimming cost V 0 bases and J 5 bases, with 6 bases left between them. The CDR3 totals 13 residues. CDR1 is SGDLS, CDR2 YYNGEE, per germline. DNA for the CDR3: TGTGCCAGCAGCGTAGGGTTGGATCAGCCCCAGCATTTT. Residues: CASSVGLDQPQHF.

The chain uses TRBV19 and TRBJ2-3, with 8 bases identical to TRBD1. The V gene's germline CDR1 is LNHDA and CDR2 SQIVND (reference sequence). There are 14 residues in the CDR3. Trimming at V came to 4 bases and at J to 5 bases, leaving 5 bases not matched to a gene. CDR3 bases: TGTGCCAGTAGTACAGGGGGCGAGGTAGATACGCAGTATTTT. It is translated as CASSTGGEVDTQYF. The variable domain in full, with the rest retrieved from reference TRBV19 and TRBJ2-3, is DGGITQSPKYLFRKEGQNVTLSCEQNLNHDAMYWYRQDPGQGLRLIYYSQIVNDFQKGDIAEGYSVSREKKESFPLTVTSAQKNPTAFYLCASSTGGEVDTQYFGPGTRLTVL.

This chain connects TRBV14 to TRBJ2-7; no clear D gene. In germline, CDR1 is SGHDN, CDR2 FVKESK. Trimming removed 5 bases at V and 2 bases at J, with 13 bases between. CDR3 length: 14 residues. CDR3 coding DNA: TGTGCCAGCAGCGAATCTGTTCTACCCTACGAGCAGTACTTC. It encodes CASSESVLPYEQYF.

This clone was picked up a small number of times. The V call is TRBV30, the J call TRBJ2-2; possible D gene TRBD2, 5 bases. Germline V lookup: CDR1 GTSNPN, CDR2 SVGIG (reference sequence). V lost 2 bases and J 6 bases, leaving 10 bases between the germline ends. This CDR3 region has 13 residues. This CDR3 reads CAWSPSPAGELFF. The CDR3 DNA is TGTGCCTGGAGTCCTAGCCCAGCCGGGGAGCTGTTTTTT.

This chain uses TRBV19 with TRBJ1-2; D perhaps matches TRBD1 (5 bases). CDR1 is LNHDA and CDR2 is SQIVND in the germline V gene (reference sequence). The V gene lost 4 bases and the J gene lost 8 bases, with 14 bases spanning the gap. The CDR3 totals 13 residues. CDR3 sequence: CASSTSGLRGYTF. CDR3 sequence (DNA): TGTGCCAGTAGTACCTCAGGGTTACGAGGCTACACCTTC.

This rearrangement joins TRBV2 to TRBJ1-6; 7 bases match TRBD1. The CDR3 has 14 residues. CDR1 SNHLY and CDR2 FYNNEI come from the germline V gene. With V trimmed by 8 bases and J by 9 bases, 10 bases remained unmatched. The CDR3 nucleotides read TGTGCCAGCTTGAAAGACAGGGATGGTTCACCCCTCCACTTT. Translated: CASLKDRDGSPLHF.

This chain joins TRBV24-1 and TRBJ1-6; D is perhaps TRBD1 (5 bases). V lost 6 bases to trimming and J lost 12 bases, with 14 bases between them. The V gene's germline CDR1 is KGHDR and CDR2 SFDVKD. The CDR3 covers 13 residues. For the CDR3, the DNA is TGTGCCACCAGTCGTTCGACGAGGGGACCCCTCCACTTT. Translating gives CATSRSTRGPLHF.

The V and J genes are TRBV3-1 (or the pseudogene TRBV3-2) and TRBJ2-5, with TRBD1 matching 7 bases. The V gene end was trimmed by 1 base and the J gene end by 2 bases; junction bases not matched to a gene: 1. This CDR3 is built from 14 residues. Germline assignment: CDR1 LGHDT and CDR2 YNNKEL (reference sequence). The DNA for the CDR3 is TGTGCCAGCAGCCAAGCGGGACAGCAAGAGACCCAGTACTTC. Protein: CASSQAGQQETQYF.

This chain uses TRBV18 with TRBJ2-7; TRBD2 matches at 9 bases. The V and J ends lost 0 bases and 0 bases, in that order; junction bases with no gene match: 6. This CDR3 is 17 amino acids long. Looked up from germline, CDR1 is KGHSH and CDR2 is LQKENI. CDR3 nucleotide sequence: TGTGCCAGCTCACCACCAAGTAGCGGGGGATCCTCCTACGAGCAGTACTTC. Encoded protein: CASSPPSSGGSSYEQYF.

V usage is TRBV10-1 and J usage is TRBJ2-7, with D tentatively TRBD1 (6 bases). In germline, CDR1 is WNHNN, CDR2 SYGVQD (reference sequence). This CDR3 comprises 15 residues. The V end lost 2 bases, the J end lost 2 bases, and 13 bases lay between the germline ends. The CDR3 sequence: CASSEGGGRAYEQYF. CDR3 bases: TGCGCCAGCAGTGAGGGGGGCGGCCGAGCCTACGAGCAGTACTTC.

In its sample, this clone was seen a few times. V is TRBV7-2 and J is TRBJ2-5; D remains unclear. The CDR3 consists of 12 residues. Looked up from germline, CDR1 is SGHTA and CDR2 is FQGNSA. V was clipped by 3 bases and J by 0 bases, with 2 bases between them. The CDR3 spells CASSLYQETQYF. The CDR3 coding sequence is TGTGCCAGCAGCTTGTACCAAGAGACCCAGTACTTC. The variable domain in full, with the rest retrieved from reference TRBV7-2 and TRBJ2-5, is GAGVSQSPSNKVTEKGKDVELRCDPISGHTALYWYRQSLGQGLEFLIYFQGNSAPDKSGLPSDRFSAERTGGSVSTLTIQRTQQEDSAVYLCASSLYQETQYFGPGTRLLVL.

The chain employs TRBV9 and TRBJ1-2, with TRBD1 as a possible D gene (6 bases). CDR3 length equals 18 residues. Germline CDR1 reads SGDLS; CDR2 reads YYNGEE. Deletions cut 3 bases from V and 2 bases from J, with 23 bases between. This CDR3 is CASSAPLGAGEANYGYTF. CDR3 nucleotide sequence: TGTGCCAGCAGCGCGCCTTTGGGTGCAGGGGAGGCGAACTATGGCTACACCTTC.

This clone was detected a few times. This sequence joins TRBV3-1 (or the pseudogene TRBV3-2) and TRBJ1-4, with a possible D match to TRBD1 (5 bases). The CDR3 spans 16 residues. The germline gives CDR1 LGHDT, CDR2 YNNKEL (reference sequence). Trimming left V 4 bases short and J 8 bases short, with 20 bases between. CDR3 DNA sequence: TGTGCCAGCAGCCTAAACTCAGGAAACTGGGGGGAAAAACTGTTTTTT. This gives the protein CASSLNSGNWGEKLFF.

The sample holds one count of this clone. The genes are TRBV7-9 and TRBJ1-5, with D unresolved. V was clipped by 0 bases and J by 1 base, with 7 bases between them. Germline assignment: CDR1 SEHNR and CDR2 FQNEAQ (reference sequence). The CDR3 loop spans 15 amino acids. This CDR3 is CASSLAGASNQPQHF. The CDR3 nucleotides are TGTGCCAGCAGCTTAGCCGGAGCAAGCAATCAGCCCCAGCATTTT.

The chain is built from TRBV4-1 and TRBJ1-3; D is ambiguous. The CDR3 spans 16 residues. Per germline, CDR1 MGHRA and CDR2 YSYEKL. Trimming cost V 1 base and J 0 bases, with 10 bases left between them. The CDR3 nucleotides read TGCGCCAGCAGCCAAGTAGGTACAAGCTCTGGAAACACCATATATTTT. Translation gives CASSQVGTSSGNTIYF.

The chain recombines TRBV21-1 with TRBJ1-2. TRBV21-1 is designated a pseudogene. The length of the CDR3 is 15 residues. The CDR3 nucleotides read TGTGCCAGCAGCAACATCGGAGGGTCTCTCTATGGCTACACCTTC. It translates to CASSNIGGSLYGYTF.

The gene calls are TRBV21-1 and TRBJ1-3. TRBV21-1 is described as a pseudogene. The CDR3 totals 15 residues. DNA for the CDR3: TGTGCCAGCAGCCCATTCGTGGTAACCGGAAACACCATATATTTT. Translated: CASSPFVVTGNTIYF.

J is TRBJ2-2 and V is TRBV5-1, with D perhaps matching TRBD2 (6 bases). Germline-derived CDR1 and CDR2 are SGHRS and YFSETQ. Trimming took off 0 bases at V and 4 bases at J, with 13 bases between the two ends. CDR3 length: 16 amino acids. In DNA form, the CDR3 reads TGCGCCAGCAGCTTGGAACCTAGCGTGAGCACCGGGGAGCTGTTTTTT. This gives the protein CASSLEPSVSTGELFF.